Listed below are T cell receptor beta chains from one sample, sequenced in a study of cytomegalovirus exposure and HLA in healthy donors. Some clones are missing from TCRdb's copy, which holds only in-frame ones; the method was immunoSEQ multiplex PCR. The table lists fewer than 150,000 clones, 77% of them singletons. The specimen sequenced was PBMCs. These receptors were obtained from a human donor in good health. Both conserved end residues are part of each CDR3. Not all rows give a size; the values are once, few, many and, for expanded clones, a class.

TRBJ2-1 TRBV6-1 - CASSTGLAGQFF
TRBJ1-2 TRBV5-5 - CASSLGWLPTNYGYTF
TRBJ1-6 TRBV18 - CASSPAGTGNSPLHF
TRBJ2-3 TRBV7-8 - CASRKRTSGTDTQYF
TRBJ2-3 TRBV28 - CASSSSGQGLDTQYF
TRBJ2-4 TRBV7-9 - CASSSILAGGSIAKNIQYF
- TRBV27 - CASSSGTGLASYEQYF
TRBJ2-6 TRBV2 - CASSGQGAYGANVLTF
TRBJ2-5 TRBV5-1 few CASAQGQPKETQYF
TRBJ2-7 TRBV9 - CASTAGTAGVEQYF
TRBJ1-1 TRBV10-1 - CASSETSGANEAFF
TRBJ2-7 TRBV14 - CASSLAGTASSYEQYF
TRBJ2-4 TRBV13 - CASSLEGTRENIQYF
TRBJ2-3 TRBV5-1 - CASSIRPGEDTQYF
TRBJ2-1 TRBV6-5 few CASSYSSGSTYNEQFF
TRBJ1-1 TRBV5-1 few CASSPGFPLSFNTEAFF
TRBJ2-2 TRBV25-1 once CASRTGTGYTGELFF
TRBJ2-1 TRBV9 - CASSEEGQGFLRFF
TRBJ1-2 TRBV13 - CASSTRQVYGYTF
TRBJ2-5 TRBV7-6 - CASSFQQGAETQYF
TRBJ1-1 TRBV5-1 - CASSLAAGTEAFF
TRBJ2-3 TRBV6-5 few CASSTSGRRGDTQYF
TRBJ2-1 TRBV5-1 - CASSFIPSGRYYNEQFF
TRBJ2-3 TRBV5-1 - CASSWRLLAGVTDTQYF
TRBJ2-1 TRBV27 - CASRGSGATSAIAGSYNEQFF
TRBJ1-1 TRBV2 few CASRQKGGMNTEAFF
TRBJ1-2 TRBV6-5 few CASSEGVGYGYTF
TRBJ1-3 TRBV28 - CASQDDRLAGNTIYF
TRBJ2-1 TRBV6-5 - CASSSQGTSGYNEQFF
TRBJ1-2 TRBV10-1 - CASSESAGQGDCGYTF
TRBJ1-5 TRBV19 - CASKVETGGTQPQHF
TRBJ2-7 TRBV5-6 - CASSLAERDSDYEQYF
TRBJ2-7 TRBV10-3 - CAISVSDRAYEQYF
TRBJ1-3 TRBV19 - CASSVGAPGNTIYF
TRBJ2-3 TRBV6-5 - CASRRAGGPGDTQYF
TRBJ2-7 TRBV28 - CASSPDIAGGKYEQYF
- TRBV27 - CASSSPGKGYEQYF
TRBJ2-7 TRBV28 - CASSPYYEQYF
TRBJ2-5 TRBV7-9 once CASSLEVGGETRYF
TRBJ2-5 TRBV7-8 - CASNQGAHQETQYF
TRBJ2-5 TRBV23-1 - CASSQGPGPPSSGESQETQYF
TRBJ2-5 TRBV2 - CASSPDTVDTQYF
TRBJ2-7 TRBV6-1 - CASSGGQGLSEQYF
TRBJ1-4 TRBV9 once CASSVAATWTGEGEKLFF
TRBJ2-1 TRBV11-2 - CASSLVKPGLAVTMKQFF
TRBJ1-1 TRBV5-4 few CASRYGIGTGMNTEAFF
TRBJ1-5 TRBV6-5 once CASTGQGGNQPQHF
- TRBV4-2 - CASSRDTYEQYF
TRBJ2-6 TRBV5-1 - CASSLRGRSSGANVLTF
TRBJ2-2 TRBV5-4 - CASNRLERGTNTGELFF
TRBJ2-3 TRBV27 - CASSFAGGSTDTQYF
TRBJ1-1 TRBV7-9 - CASSLVRAEAFF
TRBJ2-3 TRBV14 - CASSQDLAGGDTQYF
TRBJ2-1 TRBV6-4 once CASSPLSSGAYNEQFF
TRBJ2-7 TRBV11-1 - CASSRARDRPYEQYF
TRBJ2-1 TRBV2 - CASSESGTGGIFSYNEQFF
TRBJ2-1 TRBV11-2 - CASSLPTGGNEQFF